Following are 25 T cell receptor beta chains from one sample sequenced in a study of OX40 agonist ivuxolimab in advanced cancers. TCRdb keeps only in-frame clones here, not all; method: immunoSEQ multiplex PCR. The table shows roughly 75,000 clones, with approximately 82% occurring only once. The sample in question was CD4+ or CD8+ T cells sorted from blood, obtained in a trial of the OX40 agonist ivuxolimab. These receptor sequences come from an adult with an advanced solid tumor such as melanoma, head and neck, liver or kidney cancer.

This clone was counted once. This chain uses TRBV18 with TRBJ1-4, with D unresolved. The V gene's germline CDR1 is KGHSH and CDR2 LQKENI. This CDR3 spans 14 amino acids. Trimming pared 5 bases from V and 7 bases from J, leaving 14 bases between. CDR3 sequence reads: CASSEWSSIEKLFF. The CDR3 region has the DNA TGTGCCAGCTCAGAGTGGAGTAGTATTGAAAAACTGTTTTTT.

The V and J genes are TRBV5-1 and TRBJ1-1; D remains ambiguous. The length of the CDR3 is 13 residues. CDR1 and CDR2 (germline): SGHRS, YFSETQ. The V and J ends lost 2 bases and 1 base respectively, with 6 bases between them. CDR3 sequence: CASSLTANTEAFF. As DNA, the CDR3 is TGCGCCAGCAGCTTAACAGCGAACACTGAAGCTTTCTTT.

The genes are TRBV7-3 and TRBJ2-2, with D unclear. The CDR3 is made up of 16 amino acids. The germline CDR1 and CDR2 sequences are SGHTA and FQGTGA. Trimming took 0 bases from V and 4 from J, leaving 12 bases between them. The CDR3 loop reads CASSLTTLDGTGELFF. Written as DNA, the CDR3 is TGTGCCAGCAGCTTAACCACACTGGATGGCACCGGGGAGCTGTTTTTT.

The chain is built from TRBV4-1 and TRBJ1-2, with TRBD1 identical over 11 bases. The CDR3 runs to 13 residues. Germline V gene data show CDR1 as MGHRA and CDR2 as YSYEKL. V lost 5 bases, J lost 6 bases, and 2 bases stayed unmatched. Here the CDR3 DNA reads TGCGCCAGCAGCACGGGACAGGGGGATGGCTACACCTTC. It yields the protein CASSTGQGDGYTF.

The chain recombines TRBV5-1 with TRBJ2-7; the match to TRBD1 covers 10 bases. Per germline, CDR1 SGHRS and CDR2 YFSETQ. The junction had 8 bases not matched to a gene; V was cut back by 2 bases and J by 6 bases. This CDR3 has 15 amino acids. The DNA of the CDR3 is TGCGCCAGCAGCTTTACCGGGACAGGGGTAACCGAGCAGTACTTC. The encoded protein is CASSFTGTGVTEQYF.

The chain carries TRBV27 and TRBJ2-7; tentative D call: TRBD1 (6 bases). Per germline, CDR1 MNHEY and CDR2 SMNVEV (reference sequence). This CDR3 has 14 amino acids. Deletions cut 3 bases from V and 2 bases from J, with 11 bases between. The CDR3 DNA follows: TGTGCCAGCAGTTTTAAGGGGGTGACCTACGAGCAGTACTTC. Translating it yields CASSFKGVTYEQYF.

The V gene is TRBV18, the J gene TRBJ1-6, with 8 bases identical to TRBD1. Germline V gene lookup returns CDR1 KGHSH and CDR2 LQKENI. Trimming took 3 bases from V and 7 from J; bases not matched to a gene: 5. The CDR3 sequence is 15 residues long. The CDR3 nucleotides are TGTGCCAGCTCACCCGGACAGGGTGGGAATTCACCCCTCCACTTT. As protein: CASSPGQGGNSPLHF.

This sequence joins TRBV5-1 and TRBJ2-5, with TRBD1 matching 12 bases. Germline V gene sequence: CDR1 SGHRS, CDR2 YFSETQ. The CDR3 length is 15 residues. The junction had 6 bases not matched to a gene; V was cut back by 4 bases and J by 5 bases. The CDR3 sequence is CASSPGTGGRETQYF. Written as DNA, the CDR3 is TGCGCCAGCAGCCCCGGGACAGGGGGCAGGGAGACCCAGTACTTC.

This rearrangement joins TRBV19 to TRBJ2-7; D is possibly TRBD2 (5 bases). This CDR3 has 13 residues. Germline CDR1 reads LNHDA; CDR2 reads SQIVND (reference sequence). V was trimmed by 7 bases and J by 2 bases, leaving 12 bases between them. The CDR3 is CASTPRGTYEQYF. DNA for the CDR3: TGTGCCAGTACCCCACGGGGAACCTACGAGCAGTACTTC.

The chain links TRBV6-6 to TRBJ2-2; 8 bases fit TRBD1. In germline, CDR1 is MNHNY, CDR2 SVGAGI (reference sequence). This CDR3 region has 15 residues. Unmatched junction bases numbered 9, after V lost 5 bases and J lost 7 bases. CDR3 bases: TGTGCCAGCAGTCCCGCGACAGGGGAGGTCGGGGAGCTGTTTTTT. Protein sequence: CASSPATGEVGELFF.

The chain employs TRBV5-4 and TRBJ1-2; D not resolved. The V and J ends lost 1 base and 1 base respectively, with 11 bases between them. Germline CDR1 and CDR2: SGHNT and YYREEE (reference sequence). The CDR3 totals 15 residues. The DNA for the CDR3 is TGTGCCAGCAGCTTGTATGAGACGTTTAACTATGGCTACACCTTC. This sequence encodes CASSLYETFNYGYTF.

The V call is TRBV19, the J call TRBJ2-1; unclear D gene. V lost 7 bases to trimming and J lost 1 base, with 8 bases between them. This CDR3 comprises 13 residues. Germline-derived CDR1 and CDR2 are LNHDA and SQIVND (reference sequence). CDR3 sequence reads: CASIGQSYNEQFF. The CDR3 DNA reads TGTGCCAGTATAGGGCAGTCCTACAATGAGCAGTTCTTC.

The chain uses TRBV2 and TRBJ1-5, with D possibly matching TRBD1 (5 bases). Trimming removed 5 bases from V and 5 bases from J, with 10 bases in between. The germline gives CDR1 SNHLY, CDR2 FYNNEI. CDR3 size: 13 residues. The CDR3 is CASSTQGHQPQHF. CDR3 bases: TGTGCCAGCAGTACCCAGGGACATCAGCCCCAGCATTTT.

The chain's CDR3 is CASRDRANTGELFF. DNA for the CDR3: TGTGCCAGTAGGGACAGGGCGAACACCGGGGAGCTGTTTTTT. The genes are TRBV19 and TRBJ2-2, with 8 nucleotides matching TRBD1. The CDR3 runs to 14 residues. Germline CDR1 reads LNHDA; CDR2 reads SQIVND (reference sequence). The junction had 0 bases not matched to a gene; V was cut back by 6 bases and J by 0 bases.

The V gene is TRBV5-1, the J gene TRBJ1-1; D may be TRBD1 (6 bases). CDR1 is SGHRS and CDR2 is YFSETQ in the germline V gene. The CDR3 consists of 15 residues. V lost 0 bases to trimming and J lost 4 bases, with 13 bases between them. CDR3 in amino acids: CASSLEAGVGTEAFF. The CDR3 nucleotides are TGCGCCAGCAGCTTGGAGGCAGGGGTTGGCACTGAAGCTTTCTTT. The full variable domain, with the rest looked up from reference TRBV5-1 and TRBJ1-1, is KAGVTQTPRYLIKTRGQQVTLSCSPISGHRSVSWYQQTPGQGLQFLFEYFSETQRNKGNFPGRFSGRQFSNSRSEMNVSTLELGDSALYLCASSLEAGVGTEAFFGQGTRLTVV.

The rearrangement uses TRBV7-3 and TRBJ1-1; D call uncertain. This CDR3 comprises 13 residues. CDR1 and CDR2 from the germline V gene are SGHTA and FQGTGA. With 5 bases removed from V and 0 bases from J, the gap between germline ends came to 7 bases. The CDR3 sequence is CASSRYLNTEAFF. DNA of the CDR3: TGTGCCAGCAGCCGATATTTGAACACTGAAGCTTTCTTT.

This chain uses TRBV5-1 with TRBJ2-3; 15 bases are shared with TRBD2. Trimming removed 4 bases from V and 0 bases from J; junction bases left unmatched: 6. This CDR3 is built from 18 residues. Germline CDR1 reads SGHRS; CDR2 reads YFSETQ. Here the CDR3 DNA reads TGCGCCAGCAGCCCCGGACTAGCGGGGGGGTTGAGCACAGATACGCAGTATTTT. Translation gives CASSPGLAGGLSTDTQYF.

CDR3 region: CASSQPGNPAKNIQYF. The CDR3 DNA follows: TGTGCCAGCAGCCAACCAGGGAACCCGGCCAAAAACATTCAGTACTTC. The genes are TRBV4-2 and TRBJ2-4; D is perhaps TRBD1 (5 bases). CDR1 LGHNA and CDR2 YNFKEQ come from the germline V gene. V lost 2 bases to trimming and J lost 1 base, with 12 bases between them. The CDR3 loop spans 16 amino acids.

Only a few counts were recorded for this clone. This sequence joins TRBV5-4 and TRBJ1-2; no definite D call. CDR1 and CDR2 (germline): SGHNT, YYREEE (reference sequence). The germline V and J ends were trimmed by 1 base and 0 bases, with 7 bases remaining between them. The CDR3 consists of 14 residues. The CDR3 protein is CASSLFGSNYGYTF. The CDR3 bases are TGTGCCAGCAGCTTGTTTGGGTCTAACTATGGCTACACCTTC.

The J gene is TRBJ1-2, the V gene TRBV4-3; 8 nucleotides align to TRBD1. The CDR3 spans 15 residues. The germline V gene has CDR1 LGHNA and CDR2 YSLEER. V was pared by 0 bases and J by 8 bases, with 8 bases of the junction left unmatched. The CDR3, as DNA: TGCGCCAGCAGCCAAGATAGCCAGGGGGCAGGAGGCTACACCTTC. This translates into CASSQDSQGAGGYTF.

Only a few counts were recorded for this clone. The chain recombines TRBV7-2 with TRBJ2-3; 9 bases map to TRBD2. CDR1 is SGHTA and CDR2 is FQGNSA in the germline V gene. The CDR3 is made up of 16 amino acids. Trimming at V came to 5 bases and at J to 0 bases, leaving 6 bases not matched to a gene. The CDR3 bases are TGTGCCAGCAGCCCGAGCGGGAGGCCTAGCACAGATACGCAGTATTTT. This gives the protein CASSPSGRPSTDTQYF.

The gene calls are TRBV19 and TRBJ1-1; no clear D gene. Trimming removed 7 bases from V and 0 bases from J, with 9 bases in between. Germline CDR1 is LNHDA and CDR2 is SQIVND (reference sequence). The CDR3 has 13 amino acids. The CDR3 DNA reads as TGTGCCAGTATTGACGGCCTGAACACTGAAGCTTTCTTT. Translating it yields CASIDGLNTEAFF.

The V and J genes are TRBV6-1 and TRBJ2-7; D remains ambiguous. V was shortened by 4 bases and J by 6 bases, with 19 bases between the two germline ends. From germline, CDR1 is MNHNS and CDR2 SASEGT. This CDR3 spans 15 amino acids. CDR3 amino acids: CASSVMEILASEQYF. For the CDR3, the DNA is TGTGCCAGCAGTGTTATGGAGATACTGGCTTCCGAGCAGTACTTC.

V gene TRBV11-2 combines with J gene TRBJ1-5; TRBD1 might be the D (5 bases). V was cut by 0 bases and J by 6 bases, with 12 bases left in between. The CDR3 contains 15 residues. Germline V gene lookup returns CDR1 SGHAT and CDR2 FQNNGV. CDR3 region: CASSLDGGGRQPQHF. In nucleotides, the CDR3 is TGTGCCAGCAGCTTAGACGGTGGGGGACGTCAGCCCCAGCATTTT.

Concerning this clone: The sample contains more than one DNA sequence encoding this CDR3. The chain carries TRBV9 and TRBJ2-1; D possibly uses TRBD1 or TRBD2 (5 bases each). V lost 3 bases and J 0 bases, leaving 10 bases between the germline ends. CDR3 length: 15 amino acids. Germline V lookup: CDR1 SGDLS, CDR2 YYNGEE. In DNA, the CDR3 is TGTGCCAGCAGCGCCTCAGGGAGCTCCTACAATGAGCAGTTCTTC. It encodes CASSASGSSYNEQFF.